The 9 T cell receptor beta chains given below trace back to one sample, sequenced in a study of CD8 T cells in Susac syndrome. Reverse transcription of about 0.45 to 1 ug RNA used random hexamers. TCRdb processed the immunoSEQ multiplex PCR reads anew with MiXCR; each CDR3 protein has one entry. The sample has some 120,000 distinct CDR3 sequences; about 93% are singletons. The specimen sequenced was CD8+ T cells from PBMCs. These TCRs come from a human donor with Susac syndrome.

J is TRBJ2-1 and V is TRBV9, with D perhaps matching TRBD1 or TRBD2 (5 bases each). Trimming took off 6 bases at V and 10 bases at J, with 17 bases between the two ends. Germline V gene data show CDR1 as SGDLS and CDR2 as YYNGEE. The CDR3 is 13 amino acids. CDR3 coding DNA: TGTGCCAGCAAGGGACCGTACAATCAAGAGCAGTTCTTC. Translated, it gives CASKGPYNQEQFF.

The chain uses TRBV19 and TRBJ1-1; D gene unclear. This CDR3 region has 12 residues. With 1 base removed from V and 3 bases from J, the gap between germline ends came to 3 bases. CDR1 is LNHDA, CDR2 SQIVND, per germline (reference sequence). CDR3 nucleotide sequence: TGTGCCAGTAGTATAGGTCACACTGAAGCTTTCTTT. Protein: CASSIGHTEAFF.

The chain joins TRBV13 to TRBJ1-1, with D hard to call. The germline CDR1 and CDR2 sequences are PRHDT and FYEKMQ (reference sequence). Trimming shortened V by 1 base and J by 3 bases, and 9 bases separated the two germline ends. This CDR3 is 14 amino acids long. CDR3 region: CASSLDGGDTEAFF. In DNA, the CDR3 is TGTGCCAGCAGCTTAGATGGCGGGGACACTGAAGCTTTCTTT.

J is TRBJ2-1 and V is TRBV6-2 or TRBV6-3; 8 nucleotides align to TRBD1. Per the germline V gene, CDR1 is MNHEY and CDR2 is SVGEGT. The V segment lost 7 bases and the J segment 9 bases; nucleotides outside the gene matches: 8. This CDR3 spans 13 amino acids. CDR3 loop: CASTTGGGSEQFF. CDR3 in DNA: TGTGCCAGCACCACAGGGGGAGGTTCTGAGCAGTTCTTC.

The J gene is TRBJ1-1, the V gene TRBV13; perhaps TRBD1 as D (5 bases). Trimming removed 1 base at V and 5 bases at J, with 14 bases between. CDR3 length equals 15 residues. Germline V lookup: CDR1 PRHDT, CDR2 FYEKMQ (reference sequence). Written as DNA, the CDR3 is TGTGCCAGCAGCTTAGCCGGACACTTGGGGACTGAAGCTTTCTTT. Amino acids: CASSLAGHLGTEAFF.

This chain uses TRBV6-2 or TRBV6-3 with TRBJ1-2; D gene unclear. The germline V gene has CDR1 MNHEY and CDR2 SVGEGT. V shed 5 bases and J shed 4 bases, with 8 bases lying between them. The CDR3 has 12 residues. This CDR3 is CASSTPLYGYTF. In DNA, the CDR3 is TGTGCCAGCAGTACCCCCCTCTATGGCTACACCTTC.

J is TRBJ1-4 and V is TRBV7-9; no clear D gene. Trimming took off 6 bases at V and 2 bases at J, with 7 bases between the two ends. The CDR3 is 13 residues long. Germline lookup yields CDR1 SEHNR and CDR2 FQNEAQ (reference sequence). The DNA of the CDR3 is TGTGCCAGCAGTGACTGGACTAATGAAAAACTGTTTTTT. It specifies CASSDWTNEKLFF.

This chain uses TRBV9 with TRBJ2-1; 8 bases agree with TRBD1. Germline V lookup: CDR1 SGDLS, CDR2 YYNGEE. This CDR3 has 17 amino acids. The V gene end was trimmed by 4 bases and the J gene end by 2 bases; junction bases not matched to a gene: 11. The CDR3 sequence: CASSPLGQGGTYNEQFF. Written as DNA, the CDR3 is TGTGCCAGCAGCCCCCTTGGACAGGGAGGTACCTACAATGAGCAGTTCTTC.

The DNA of the CDR3 is TGTGCCAGCAGCTTAGGTGGCAGGATCTACGAGCAGTACTTC. Amino acid sequence: CASSLGGRIYEQYF. The chain joins TRBV13 to TRBJ2-7; D is unclear. With 0 bases removed from V and 3 bases from J, the gap between germline ends came to 9 bases. CDR1 and CDR2 (germline): PRHDT, FYEKMQ (reference sequence). There are 14 residues in the CDR3.